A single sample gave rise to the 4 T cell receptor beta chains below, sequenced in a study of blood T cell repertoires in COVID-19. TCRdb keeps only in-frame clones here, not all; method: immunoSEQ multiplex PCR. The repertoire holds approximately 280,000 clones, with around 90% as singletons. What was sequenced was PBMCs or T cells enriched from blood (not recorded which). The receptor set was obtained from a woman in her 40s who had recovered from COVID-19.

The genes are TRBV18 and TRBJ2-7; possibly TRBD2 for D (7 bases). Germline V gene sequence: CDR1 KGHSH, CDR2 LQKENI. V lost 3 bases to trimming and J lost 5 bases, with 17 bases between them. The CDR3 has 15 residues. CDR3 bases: TGTGCCAGCTCACCTCGAGGGGGGGGGATCCACGAGCAGTACTTC. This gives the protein CASSPRGGGIHEQYF.

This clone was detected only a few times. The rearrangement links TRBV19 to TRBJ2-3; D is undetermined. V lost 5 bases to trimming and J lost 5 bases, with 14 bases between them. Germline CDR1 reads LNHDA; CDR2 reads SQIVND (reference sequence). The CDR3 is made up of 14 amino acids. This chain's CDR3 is CASSHGPIRDTQYF. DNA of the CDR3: TGTGCCAGTAGTCATGGGCCCATAAGAGATACGCAGTATTTT.

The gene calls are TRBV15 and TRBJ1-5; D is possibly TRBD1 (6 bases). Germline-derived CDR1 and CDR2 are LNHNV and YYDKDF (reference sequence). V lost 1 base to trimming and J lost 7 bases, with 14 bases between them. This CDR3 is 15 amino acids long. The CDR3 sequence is CATSRARGGDQPQHF. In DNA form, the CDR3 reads TGTGCCACCAGCAGAGCCCGAGGGGGGGACCAGCCCCAGCATTTT.

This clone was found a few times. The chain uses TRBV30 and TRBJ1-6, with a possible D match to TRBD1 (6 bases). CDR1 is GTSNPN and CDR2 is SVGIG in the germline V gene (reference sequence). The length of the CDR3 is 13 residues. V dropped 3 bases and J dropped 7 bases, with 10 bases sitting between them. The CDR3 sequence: CAWSGQTNSPLHF. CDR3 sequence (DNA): TGTGCCTGGAGCGGACAGACGAATTCACCCCTCCACTTT.